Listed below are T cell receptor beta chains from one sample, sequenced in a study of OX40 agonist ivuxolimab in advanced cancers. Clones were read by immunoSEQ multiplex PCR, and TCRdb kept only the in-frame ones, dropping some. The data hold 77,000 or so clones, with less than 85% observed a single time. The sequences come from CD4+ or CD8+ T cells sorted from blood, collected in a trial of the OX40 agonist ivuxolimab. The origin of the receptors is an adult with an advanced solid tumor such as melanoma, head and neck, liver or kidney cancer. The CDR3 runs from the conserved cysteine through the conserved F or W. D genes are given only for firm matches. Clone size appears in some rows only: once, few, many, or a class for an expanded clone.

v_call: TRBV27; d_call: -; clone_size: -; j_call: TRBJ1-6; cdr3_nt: TGTGCCAGCAGTGCATCGGGGGTTAATTCACCCCTCCACTTT; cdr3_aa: CASSASGVNSPLHF
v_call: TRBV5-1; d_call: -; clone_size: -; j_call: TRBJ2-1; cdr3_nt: TGCGCCAGCAGCTTGGAACAGGGAAAATGGAATGAGCAGTTCTTC; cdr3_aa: CASSLEQGKWNEQFF
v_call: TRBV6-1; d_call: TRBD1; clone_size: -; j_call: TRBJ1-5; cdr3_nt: TGTGCCAGCAGTAAGGACAGGGGAAGCAATCAGCCCCAGCATTTT; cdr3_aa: CASSKDRGSNQPQHF
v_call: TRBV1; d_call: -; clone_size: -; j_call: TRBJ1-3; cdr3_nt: TGCACCAGCAGCCAAGATCGGGGATGCTCTGGAAACACCATATATTTT; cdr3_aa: CTSSQDRGCSGNTIYF
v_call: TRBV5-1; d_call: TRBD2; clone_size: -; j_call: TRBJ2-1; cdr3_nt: TGCGCCAGCAGCCCTACACTAGCGGGGAGGCCCGGCGAGCAGTTCTTC; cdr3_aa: CASSPTLAGRPGEQFF
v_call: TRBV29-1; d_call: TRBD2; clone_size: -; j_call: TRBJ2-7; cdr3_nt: TGCAGCGTGGCTCTAGCGGGCCCCTACGAGCAGTACTTC; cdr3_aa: CSVALAGPYEQYF
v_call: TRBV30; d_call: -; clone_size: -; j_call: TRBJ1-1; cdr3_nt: TGTGCCTGGAGTAAGGGGGTTATCACTGAAGCTTTCTTT; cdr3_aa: CAWSKGVITEAFF
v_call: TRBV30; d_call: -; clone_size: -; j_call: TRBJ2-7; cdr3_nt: TGTGCCTGGAGTCTGGGTGGAGGGGTGGGAGAGCAGTACTTC; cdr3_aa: CAWSLGGGVGEQYF
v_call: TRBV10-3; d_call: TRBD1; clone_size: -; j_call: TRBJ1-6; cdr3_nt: TGTGCCATCAGTGACTCCACGGGACAGGGAGGGGGTTCCTATAATTCACCCCTCCACTTT; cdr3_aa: CAISDSTGQGGGSYNSPLHF
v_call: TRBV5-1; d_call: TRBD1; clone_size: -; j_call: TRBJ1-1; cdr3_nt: TGCGCCAGCAGCTTTGGGGACAGGAACACTGAAGCTTTCTTT; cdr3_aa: CASSFGDRNTEAFF
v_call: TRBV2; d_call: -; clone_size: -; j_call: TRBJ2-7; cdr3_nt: TGTGCCAGCAGTGATTGGGGCTCCTACGAGCAGTACTTC; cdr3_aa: CASSDWGSYEQYF
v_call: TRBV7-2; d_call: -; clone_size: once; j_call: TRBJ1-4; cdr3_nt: TGTGCCAGCAGCTTAGGTCAGACGGGTGAAAAACTGTTTTTT; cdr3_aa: CASSLGQTGEKLFF
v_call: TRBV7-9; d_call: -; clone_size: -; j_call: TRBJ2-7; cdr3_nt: TGTGCCAGCAGCTTAGTAGGGTCTGCCCCATCCGAATGGCAGTACTTC; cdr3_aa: CASSLVGSAPSEWQYF
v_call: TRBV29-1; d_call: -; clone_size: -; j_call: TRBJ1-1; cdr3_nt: TGCAGCGTTGCTGAAAACAGGATGGAAGCTTTCTTT; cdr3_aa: CSVAENRMEAFF
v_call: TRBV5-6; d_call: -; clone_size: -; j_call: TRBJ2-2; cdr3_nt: TGTGCCAGCAGCTTGGCTAACGGGTATACCGGGGAGCTGTTTTTT; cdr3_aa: CASSLANGYTGELFF
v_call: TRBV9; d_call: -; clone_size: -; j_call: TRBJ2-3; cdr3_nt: TGTGCCAGCAGCGCGGGGGTCCGGCCGGATACGCAGTATTTT; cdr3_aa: CASSAGVRPDTQYF
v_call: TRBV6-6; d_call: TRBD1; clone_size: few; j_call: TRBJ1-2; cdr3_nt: TGTGCCAGCGAGGGACAGGGGGCTGGAGGCTACACCTTC; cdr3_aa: CASEGQGAGGYTF
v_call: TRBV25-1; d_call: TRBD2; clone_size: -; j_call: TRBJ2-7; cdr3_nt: TGTGCCAGCAGTGAAGGACTAGCGGGAGTCTCTTCCTACGAGCAGTACTTC; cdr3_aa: CASSEGLAGVSSYEQYF
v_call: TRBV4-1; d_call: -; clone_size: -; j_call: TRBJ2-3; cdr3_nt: TGCGCCAGCAGCCATGGACCCCCCGCCACAGATACGCAGTATTTT; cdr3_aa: CASSHGPPATDTQYF
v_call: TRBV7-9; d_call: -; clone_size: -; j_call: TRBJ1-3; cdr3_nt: TGTGCCAGCAGCTTTGGCCAGAGCTCTGGAAACACCATATATTTT; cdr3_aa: CASSFGQSSGNTIYF
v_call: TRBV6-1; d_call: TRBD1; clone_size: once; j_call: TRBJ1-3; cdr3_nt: TGTGCCAGCAGTGAAAGGAATAGAGGACAGGGGATCGGAAACACCATATATTTT; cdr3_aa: CASSERNRGQGIGNTIYF
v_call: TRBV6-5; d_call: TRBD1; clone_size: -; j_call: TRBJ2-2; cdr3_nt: TGTGCCAGCAGGAAGCAAGGACAGGGGTTCGGGGAGCTGTTTTTT; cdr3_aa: CASRKQGQGFGELFF
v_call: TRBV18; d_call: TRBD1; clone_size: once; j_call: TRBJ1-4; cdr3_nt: TGTGCCAGCTCACCCCCGGAGCAGGGGGTTGAAAAACTGTTTTTT; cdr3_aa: CASSPPEQGVEKLFF
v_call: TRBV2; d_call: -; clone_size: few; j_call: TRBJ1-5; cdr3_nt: TGTGCCAGCTTGGGGCAGCTTAATCAGCCCCAGCATTTT; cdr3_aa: CASLGQLNQPQHF
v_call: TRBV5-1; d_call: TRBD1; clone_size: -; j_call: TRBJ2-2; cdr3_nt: TGCGCCAGCAGATACAGGGGCGCAGGCACCGGGGAGCTGTTTTTT; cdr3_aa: CASRYRGAGTGELFF
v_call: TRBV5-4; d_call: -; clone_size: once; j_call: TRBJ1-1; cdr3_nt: TGTGCCAGCAGCTTGGCGTCGGCCGGCCCTGAAGCTTTCTTT; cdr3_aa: CASSLASAGPEAFF
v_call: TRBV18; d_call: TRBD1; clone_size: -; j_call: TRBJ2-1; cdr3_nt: TGTGCCAGCTCACCAGAGTCAGGACAGGGAAACAATGAGCAGTTCTTC; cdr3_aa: CASSPESGQGNNEQFF
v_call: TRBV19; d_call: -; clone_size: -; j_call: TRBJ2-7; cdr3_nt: TGTGCCAGTAGGGGCCCCCCCCGATACGAGCAGTACTTC; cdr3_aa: CASRGPPRYEQYF
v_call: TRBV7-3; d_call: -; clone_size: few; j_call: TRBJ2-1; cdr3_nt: TGTGCCAGCAGCCGAGCGAGTAGCTCCTACAATGAGCAGTTCTTC; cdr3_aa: CASSRASSSYNEQFF
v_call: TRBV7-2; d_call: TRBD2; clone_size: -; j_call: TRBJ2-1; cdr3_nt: TGTGCCAGCAGCTTAGGGACTAGCGGGGTTAATGAGCAGTTCTTC; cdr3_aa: CASSLGTSGVNEQFF
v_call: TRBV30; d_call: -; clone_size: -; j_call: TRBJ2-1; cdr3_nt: TGTGCCTGGGACAGAAACTCCTACAATGAGCAGTTCTTC; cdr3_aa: CAWDRNSYNEQFF
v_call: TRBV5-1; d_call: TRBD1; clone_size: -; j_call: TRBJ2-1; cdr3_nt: TGCGCCAGCAGCGTCGAACAGGGGGCCTACAATGAGCAGTTCTTC; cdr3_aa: CASSVEQGAYNEQFF
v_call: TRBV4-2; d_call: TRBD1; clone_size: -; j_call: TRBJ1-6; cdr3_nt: TGTGCCAGCAGACAGACAGGGGGCAGGTCACCCCTCCACTTT; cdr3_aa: CASRQTGGRSPLHF
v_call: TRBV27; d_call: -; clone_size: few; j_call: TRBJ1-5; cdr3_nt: TGTGCCAGCAGCCAGGGTTGGAGCAATCAGCCCCAGCATTTT; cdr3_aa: CASSQGWSNQPQHF
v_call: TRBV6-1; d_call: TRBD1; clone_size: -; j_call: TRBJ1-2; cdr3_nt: TGTGCCAGCAGGAACAGGGGGCAACGGAGTGGCTACACCTTC; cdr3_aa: CASRNRGQRSGYTF
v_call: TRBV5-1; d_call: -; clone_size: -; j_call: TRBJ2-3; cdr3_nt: TGCGCCAGCAGCTTTCTAGGGACGTTAACAGATACGCAGTATTTT; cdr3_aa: CASSFLGTLTDTQYF
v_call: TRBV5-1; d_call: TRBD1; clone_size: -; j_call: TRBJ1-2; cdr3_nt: TGCGCCAGCAGCTTGGTACAGGGGAAGGATGGCTACACCTTC; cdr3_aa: CASSLVQGKDGYTF
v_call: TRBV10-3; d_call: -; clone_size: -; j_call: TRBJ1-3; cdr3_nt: TGTGCCATCAGTGAGTCAGTACAGAGCTCTGGAAACACCATATATTTT; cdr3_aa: CAISESVQSSGNTIYF
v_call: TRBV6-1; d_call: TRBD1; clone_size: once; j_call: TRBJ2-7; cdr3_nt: TGTGCCAGCAGTGATATCGGGACAGCAAAGCAGTACTTC; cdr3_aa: CASSDIGTAKQYF
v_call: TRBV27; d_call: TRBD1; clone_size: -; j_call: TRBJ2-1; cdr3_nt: TGTGCCAGCAGTCCGGACAGGGGGTCCTACAATGAGCAGTTCTTC; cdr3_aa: CASSPDRGSYNEQFF
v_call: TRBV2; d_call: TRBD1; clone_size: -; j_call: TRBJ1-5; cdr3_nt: TGTGCCAGCAGGGAAGACAGGACAGGGGGCCGCAATCAGCCCCAGCATTTT; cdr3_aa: CASREDRTGGRNQPQHF
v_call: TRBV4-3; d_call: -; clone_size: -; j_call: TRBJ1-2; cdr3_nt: TGCGCCAGCAGCCAAGTTTTGGGCGCAGGAGCGGGCTACACCTTC; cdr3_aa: CASSQVLGAGAGYTF
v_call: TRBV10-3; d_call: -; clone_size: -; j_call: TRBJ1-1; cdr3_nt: TGTGCCACCACCTGGGGGGCGGAGGCTTTCTTT; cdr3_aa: CATTWGAEAFF
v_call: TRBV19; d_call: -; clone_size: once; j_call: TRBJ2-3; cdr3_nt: TGTGCCAGTACGCCGGGACGTGGCCCATCTAGCACAGATACGCAGTATTTT; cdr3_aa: CASTPGRGPSSTDTQYF
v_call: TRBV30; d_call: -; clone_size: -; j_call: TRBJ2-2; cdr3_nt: TGTGCCTGGGCCCCTGCTGCTACCGGGGAGCTGTTTTTT; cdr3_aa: CAWAPAATGELFF